This T cell receptor beta chain was found in a study of neurological immune-mediated disorders. Whole-study results and caveats: Private repertoires in all groups were suggested by the absence of shared CDR3 amino acid sequences among expanded clones across subjects. HTLV-1-associated myelopathy showed the most TCR clonal expansion; multiple sclerosis the least, below healthy controls.

This clonotype was seen at least ten times. Antigen specificity is unknown. Time point of the sample: longitudinal time-point 1 (baseline). The CDR3 is 16 amino acids. Trimming shortened V by 1 base and J by 2 bases, and 18 bases separated the two germline ends. From germline, CDR1 is SQVTM and CDR2 ANQGSEA. The cDNA came from 5'RACE, which used 10-nucleotide random UMIs. Each CDR3 protein is one row after TCRdb ran MiXCR on the 5' RACE reads. This table holds tens of thousands of distinct CDR3 sequences, around 15% found once. The receptor was derived from a female donor with HTLV-1-associated myelopathy (HAM/TSP). This chain links TRBV29-1 with TRBJ2-7, with D perhaps matching TRBD1 (7 bases). The sequencing sample was made of PBMCs. The CDR3 bases are TGCAGCGTTGAAGGAAGGGCCGCAGGGGGGACCTACGAGCAGTACTTC. Translated, it gives CSVEGRAAGGTYEQYF.